This record looks at one TCR beta chain sequence and its context. As yet, its antigen is unknown. The source of the sample is a study of cytomegalovirus exposure and HLA in healthy donors. Study findings and constraints: Sequencing artifact likely explains a cluster of highly shared sequence variants. Clonal expansion was found to be greater in HLA-associated TCR beta chains than in equally common others in a later analysis. In an earlier analysis, most TCR beta V segments were productive about 87% or about 30% of the time.

PCR employed 60 Vbeta and 13 Jbeta primers. Measured with immunoSEQ multiplex PCR; TCRdb has only the in-frame clones, and not every one. The sample has about 200,000 clones, about 90% seen once. Germline values: CDR1 LNHNV, CDR2 YYDKDF (reference sequence). V shed 3 bases and J 4 bases; nucleotides not matched to a gene: 4. The CDR3 has 15 residues. The sample taken for sequencing was PBMCs. J is TRBJ2-2 and V is TRBV15; 8 nucleotides line up with TRBD1. This receptor was identified in a man younger than 45 in good health and CMV-seronegative. The DNA of the CDR3 is TGTGCCACCAGCAGGGACAGGGAAGTCACCGGGGAGCTGTTTTTT. Translation gives CATSRDREVTGELFF.